The clone carrying this T cell receptor beta chain was observed a few times. This entry is derived from a study of CD8 T cells in ankylosing spondylitis. A single record per CDR3 protein comes from TCRdb applying MiXCR to the 5' RACE reads. The table shows around 100,000 distinct CDR3 sequences, with less than 25% occurring only once. The TCR sequence derives from a male donor with ankylosing spondylitis. The specimen was synovial fluid, either unsorted or a sorted T cell fraction (not recorded which).

The CDR3 coding sequence is TGCGCCAGCAGGCAGGGCTCGGGGAACACTGAAGCTTTCTTT. As protein: CASRQGSGNTEAFF. The V gene is TRBV5-1, the J gene TRBJ1-1; tentatively, D is TRBD1 (5 bases). Looked up from germline, CDR1 is SGHRS and CDR2 is YFSETQ. V was clipped by 5 bases and J by 1 base, with 12 bases between them. This CDR3 contains 14 residues.